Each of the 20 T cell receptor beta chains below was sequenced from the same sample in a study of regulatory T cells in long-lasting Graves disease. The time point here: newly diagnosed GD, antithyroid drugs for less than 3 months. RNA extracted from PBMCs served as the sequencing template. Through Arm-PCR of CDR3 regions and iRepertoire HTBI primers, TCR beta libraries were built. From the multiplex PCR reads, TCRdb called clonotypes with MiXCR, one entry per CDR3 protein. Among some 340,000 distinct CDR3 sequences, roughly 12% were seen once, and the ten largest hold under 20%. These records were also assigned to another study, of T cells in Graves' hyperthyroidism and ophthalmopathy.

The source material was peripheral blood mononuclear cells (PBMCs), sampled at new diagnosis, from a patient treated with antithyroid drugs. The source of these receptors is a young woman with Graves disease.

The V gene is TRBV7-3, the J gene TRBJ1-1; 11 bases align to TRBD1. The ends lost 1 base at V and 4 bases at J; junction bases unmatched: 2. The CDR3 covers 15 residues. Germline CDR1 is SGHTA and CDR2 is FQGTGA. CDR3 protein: CASSLSGQGATEAFF. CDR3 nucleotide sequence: TGTGCCAGCAGCTTAAGTGGACAGGGGGCCACTGAAGCTTTCTTT.

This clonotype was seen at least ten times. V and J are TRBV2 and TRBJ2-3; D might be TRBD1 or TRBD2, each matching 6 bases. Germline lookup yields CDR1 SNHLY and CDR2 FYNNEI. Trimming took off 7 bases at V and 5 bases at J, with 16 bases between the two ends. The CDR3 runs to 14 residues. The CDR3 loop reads CASIRGPGIDTQYF. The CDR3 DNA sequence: TGTGCCAGCATTCGGGGGCCGGGGATAGATACGCAGTATTTT.

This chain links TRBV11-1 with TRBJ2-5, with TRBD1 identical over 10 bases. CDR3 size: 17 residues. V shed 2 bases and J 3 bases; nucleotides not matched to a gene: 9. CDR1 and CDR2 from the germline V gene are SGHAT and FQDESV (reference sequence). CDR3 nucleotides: TGTGCCAGCAGCTTACGGTTCGGGACAGGGGCTGAAGAGACCCAGTACTTC. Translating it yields CASSLRFGTGAEETQYF. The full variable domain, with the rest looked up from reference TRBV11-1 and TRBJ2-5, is EAEVAQSPRYKITEKSQAVAFWCDPISGHATLYWYRQILGQGPELLVQFQDESVVDDSQLPKDRFSAERLKGVDSTLKIQPAELGDSAMYLCASSLRFGTGAEETQYFGPGTRLLVL.

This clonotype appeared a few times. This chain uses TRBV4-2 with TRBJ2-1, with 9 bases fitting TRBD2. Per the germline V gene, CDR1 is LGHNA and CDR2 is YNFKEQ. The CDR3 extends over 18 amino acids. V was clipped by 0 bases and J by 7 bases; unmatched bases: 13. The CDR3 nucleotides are TGTGCCAGCAGCCAAGATTCGAGTGGTAGCGGGGGTTGGAATGAGCAGTTCTTC. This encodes CASSQDSSGSGGWNEQFF.

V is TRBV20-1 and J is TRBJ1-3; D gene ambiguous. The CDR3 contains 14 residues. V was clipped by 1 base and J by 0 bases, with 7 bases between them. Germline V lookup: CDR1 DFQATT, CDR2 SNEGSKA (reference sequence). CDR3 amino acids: CSARVGSSGNTIYF. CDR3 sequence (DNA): TGCAGTGCTAGAGTTGGCTCCTCTGGAAACACCATATATTTT.

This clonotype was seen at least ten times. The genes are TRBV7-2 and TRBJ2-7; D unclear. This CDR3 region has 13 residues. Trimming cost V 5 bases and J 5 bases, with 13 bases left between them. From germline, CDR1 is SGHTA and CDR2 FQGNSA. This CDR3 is CASSPSGLDEQYV. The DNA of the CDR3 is TGTGCCAGCAGCCCCAGTGGTCTGGACGAGCAGTACGTC.

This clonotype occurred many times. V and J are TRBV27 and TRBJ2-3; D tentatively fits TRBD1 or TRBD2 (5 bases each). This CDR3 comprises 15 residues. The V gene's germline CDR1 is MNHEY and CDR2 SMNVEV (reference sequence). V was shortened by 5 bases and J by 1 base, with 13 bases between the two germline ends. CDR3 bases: TGTGCCAGCAGTAGACGGGACCACCGCACAGATACGCAGTATTTT. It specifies CASSRRDHRTDTQYF.

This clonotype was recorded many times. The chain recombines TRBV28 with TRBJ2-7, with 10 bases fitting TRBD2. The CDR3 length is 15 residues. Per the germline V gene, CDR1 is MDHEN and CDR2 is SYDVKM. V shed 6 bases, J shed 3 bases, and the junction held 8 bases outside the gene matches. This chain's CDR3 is CASSQVLAGDYEQYF. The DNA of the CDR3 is TGTGCCAGCAGCCAGGTTCTAGCGGGAGACTACGAGCAGTACTTC.

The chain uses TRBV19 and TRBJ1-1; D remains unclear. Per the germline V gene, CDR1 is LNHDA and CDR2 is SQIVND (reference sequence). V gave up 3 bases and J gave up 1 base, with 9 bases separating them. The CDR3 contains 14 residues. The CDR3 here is CASSIIGRNTEAFF. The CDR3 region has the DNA TGTGCCAGTAGTATTATCGGGAGGAACACTGAAGCTTTCTTT.

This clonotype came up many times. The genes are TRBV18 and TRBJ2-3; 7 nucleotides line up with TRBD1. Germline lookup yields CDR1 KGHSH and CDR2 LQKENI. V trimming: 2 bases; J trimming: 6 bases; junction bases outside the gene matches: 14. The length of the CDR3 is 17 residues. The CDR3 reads CASSPTRDRTPRDTQYF. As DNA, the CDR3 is TGTGCCAGCTCACCAACGAGGGACAGAACCCCCAGGGATACGCAGTATTTT.

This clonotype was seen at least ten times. In nucleotides, the CDR3 is TGCAGTGCTAGCGAGACAGTAAACGAGCAGTACTTC. It codes for CSASETVNEQYF. The chain uses TRBV20-1 and TRBJ2-7, with a tentative D call TRBD1 (5 bases). Germline-derived CDR1 and CDR2 are DFQATT and SNEGSKA (reference sequence). The CDR3 extends over 12 amino acids. V shed 3 bases and J shed 5 bases, with 11 bases lying between them.

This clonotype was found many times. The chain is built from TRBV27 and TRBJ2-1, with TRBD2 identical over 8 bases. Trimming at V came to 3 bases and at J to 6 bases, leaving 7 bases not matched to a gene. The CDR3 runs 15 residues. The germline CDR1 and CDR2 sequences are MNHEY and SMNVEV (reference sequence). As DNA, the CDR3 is TGTGCCAGCAGTTTCATCGGGACTAGGGGCAATGAGCAGTTCTTC. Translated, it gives CASSFIGTRGNEQFF.

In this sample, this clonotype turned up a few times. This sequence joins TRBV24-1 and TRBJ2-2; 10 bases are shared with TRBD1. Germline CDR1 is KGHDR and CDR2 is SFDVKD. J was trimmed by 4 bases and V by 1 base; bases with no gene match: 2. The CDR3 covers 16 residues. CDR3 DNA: TGTGCCACCAGTGATTTCCGGACAGGGGGCACCGGGGAGCTGTTTTTT. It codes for CATSDFRTGGTGELFF.

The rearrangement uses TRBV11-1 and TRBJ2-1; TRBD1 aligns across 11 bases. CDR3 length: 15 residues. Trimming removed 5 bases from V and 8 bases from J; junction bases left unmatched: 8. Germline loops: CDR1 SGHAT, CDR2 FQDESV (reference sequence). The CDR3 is CASSPDRGLSYEQFF. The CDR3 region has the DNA TGTGCCAGCAGCCCGGACAGGGGGCTTAGCTATGAGCAGTTCTTC.

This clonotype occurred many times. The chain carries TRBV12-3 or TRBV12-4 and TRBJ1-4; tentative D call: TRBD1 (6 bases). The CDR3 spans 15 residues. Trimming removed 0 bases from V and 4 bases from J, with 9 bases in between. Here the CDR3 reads CASSLADRDNEKLFF. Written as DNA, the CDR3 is TGTGCCAGCAGTTTAGCGGACAGAGATAATGAAAAACTGTTTTTT.

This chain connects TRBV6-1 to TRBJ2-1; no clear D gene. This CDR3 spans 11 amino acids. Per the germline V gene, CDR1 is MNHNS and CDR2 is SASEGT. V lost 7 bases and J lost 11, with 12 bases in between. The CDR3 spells CASTDATQQFF. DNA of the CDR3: TGTGCCAGCACTGACGCGACTCAGCAGTTCTTC.

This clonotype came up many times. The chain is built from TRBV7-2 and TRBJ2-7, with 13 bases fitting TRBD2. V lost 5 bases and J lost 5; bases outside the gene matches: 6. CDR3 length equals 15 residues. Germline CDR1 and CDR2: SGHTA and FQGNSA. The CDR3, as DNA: TGTGCCAGCAGCCCGGGACTAGCGGGAAGTAACGAGCAGTACTTC. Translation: CASSPGLAGSNEQYF.

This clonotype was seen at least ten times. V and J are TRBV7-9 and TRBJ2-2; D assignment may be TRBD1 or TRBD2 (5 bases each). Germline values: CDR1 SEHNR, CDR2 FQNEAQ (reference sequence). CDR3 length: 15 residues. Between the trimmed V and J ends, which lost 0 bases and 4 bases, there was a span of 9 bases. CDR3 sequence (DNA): TGTGCCAGCAGCTTAGCGGGACGTCGCACCGGGGAGCTGTTTTTT. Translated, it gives CASSLAGRRTGELFF.

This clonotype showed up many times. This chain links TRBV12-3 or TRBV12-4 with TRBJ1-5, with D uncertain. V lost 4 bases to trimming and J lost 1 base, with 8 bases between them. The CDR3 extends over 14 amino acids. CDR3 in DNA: TGTGCCAGCAGTTATGGCACGAGCAATCAGCCCCAGCATTTT. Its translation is CASSYGTSNQPQHF.

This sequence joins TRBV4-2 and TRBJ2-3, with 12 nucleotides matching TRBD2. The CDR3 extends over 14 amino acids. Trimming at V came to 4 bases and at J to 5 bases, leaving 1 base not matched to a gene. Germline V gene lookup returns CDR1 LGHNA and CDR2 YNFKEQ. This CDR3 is CASSRGLAGDTQYF. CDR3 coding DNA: TGTGCCAGCAGCCGGGGACTAGCGGGAGATACGCAGTATTTT.